A selection of T cell receptor beta chains follows, all from one sample in a study of blood T cell repertoires in COVID-19. Assay: immunoSEQ multiplex PCR; the TCRdb copy retains only in-frame clones and omits some. Of about 350,000 clones listed, 75% to 90% are singletons. Sequencing was performed on peripheral blood. The source is a woman aged 60-75 years with COVID-19, enrolled during active disease. CDR3s include the opening cysteine and the closing phenylalanine or tryptophan. D genes are given only for firm matches. The size entry is marked missing in some rows and otherwise reads once, few, many or a size class.

j_gene,abundance,d_gene,v_gene,CDR3aa,CDR3nt
TRBJ2-2,NA,TRBD2,TRBV7-9,CASRASGRGKNTGELFF,TGTGCCAGCAGAGCGTCGGGGCGGGGGAAGAACACCGGGGAGCTGTTTTTT
TRBJ2-5,NA,TRBD1,TRBV6-2/TRBV6-3,CASSHQTGREETQYF,TGTGCCAGCAGTCATCAGACAGGGCGTGAAGAGACCCAGTACTTC
TRBJ2-7,NA,TRBD1,TRBV2,CASRWTGFGSEQYF,TGTGCCAGCAGATGGACAGGGTTTGGGAGCGAGCAGTACTTC
TRBJ2-1,NA,NA,TRBV7-3,CASSSTGTASYNEQFF,TGTGCCAGCAGCTCTACAGGGACGGCCTCCTACAATGAGCAGTTCTTC
TRBJ1-1,NA,NA,TRBV12-3/TRBV12-4,CASRQGGYTEAFF,TGTGCCAGCAGGCAGGGAGGGTACACTGAAGCTTTCTTT
TRBJ1-6,NA,TRBD1,TRBV4-1,CASSLPPRTGPYNSPLHF,TGCGCCAGCAGCCTACCGCCCAGGACAGGCCCCTATAATTCACCCCTCCACTTT
TRBJ1-6,NA,NA,TRBV12-5,CASGLVLGGPYNSPLHF,TGTGCTAGTGGTTTGGTACTCGGGGGACCCTATAATTCACCCCTCCACTTT
TRBJ1-6,NA,TRBD1,TRBV9,CASSVGTGGSSPLHF,TGTGCCAGCAGCGTCGGGACAGGGGGAAGTTCACCCCTCCACTTT
TRBJ1-2,NA,TRBD1,TRBV15,CATSRDVGTGGTYGYTF,TGTGCCACCAGCAGAGATGTAGGGACAGGGGGTACCTATGGCTACACCTTC
TRBJ2-6,NA,NA,TRBV12-5,CASGLVFQGSGANVLTF,TGTGCTAGTGGTTTGGTATTCCAGGGGAGTGGGGCCAACGTCCTGACTTTC
TRBJ2-1,once,TRBD2,TRBV11-3,CASSPLAGAYNEQFF,TGTGCCAGCAGCCCACTAGCGGGGGCCTACAATGAGCAGTTCTTC
TRBJ2-2,NA,TRBD1,TRBV5-4,CASSLGGQGPTGELFF,TGTGCCAGCAGCTTGGGCGGACAGGGGCCCACCGGGGAGCTGTTTTTT
TRBJ1-1,NA,TRBD1,TRBV30,CAWSRQGGQNTEAFF,TGTGCCTGGAGTCGGCAGGGGGGACAAAACACTGAAGCTTTCTTT
TRBJ1-4,once,NA,TRBV4-1,CASSQDHINEKLFF,TGCGCCAGCAGCCAAGATCACATTAATGAAAAACTGTTTTTT
TRBJ2-3,NA,NA,TRBV5-1,CASRSIPPDTQYF,TGCGCCAGCAGATCTATCCCTCCGGATACGCAGTATTTT
TRBJ1-1,many,NA,TRBV11-3,CASSPGGFPEAFF,TGTGCCAGCAGCCCGGGAGGGTTCCCTGAAGCTTTCTTT
TRBJ2-3,NA,TRBD1,TRBV7-8,CASNSGGPHRYAVWYF,TGTGCCAGCAACTCAGGGGGCCCTCACAGATACGCAGTATGGTATTTT
TRBJ1-1,once,TRBD1,TRBV7-9,CASSGDRGLNTEAFF,TGTGCCAGCAGCGGCGACAGGGGGTTGAACACTGAAGCTTTCTTT
TRBJ2-7,NA,TRBD2,TRBV11-2,CASSPPSGSYEQYF,TGTGCCAGCAGCCCCCCTAGCGGCTCCTACGAGCAGTACTTC
TRBJ1-5,once,TRBD1,TRBV4-1,CASSQRRGRACNQPQHF,TGCGCCAGCAGCCAGAGGAGGGGGCGCGCGTGCAATCAGCCCCAGCATTTT
TRBJ2-4,NA,TRBD1,TRBV11-2,CASSVFTGVGNIQYF,TGTGCCAGCAGCGTGTTCACAGGGGTCGGGAACATTCAGTACTTC
TRBJ2-1,NA,NA,TRBV7-2,CASSFQGGDEQFF,TGTGCCAGCAGCTTCCAGGGTGGCGATGAGCAGTTCTTC
TRBJ1-2,NA,TRBD1,TRBV7-6,CASSSRDSTFYGYTF,TGTGCCAGCAGCTCAAGGGACAGTACCTTCTATGGCTACACCTTC
TRBJ1-1,once,NA,TRBV6-5,CASRDTLNTEAFF,TGTGCCAGCAGGGACACCTTGAACACTGAAGCTTTCTTT
TRBJ1-1,NA,TRBD1,TRBV5-1,CASSRGQGSNTEAFF,TGCGCCAGCAGCCGGGGACAGGGGTCAAACACTGAAGCTTTCTTT